This T cell receptor (beta chain) comes out of a study of blood T cell repertoires in COVID-19. The authors' processing: Reference gene primer amplification gave estimated nucleated cell counts. Here immunoSEQ multiplex PCR was the method, and the copy in TCRdb shows in-frame clones only, minus some. V and J calls and clone size follow that table, whereas D and trimming were derived from the DNA. This sample yields some 200,000 clones, of which approximately 90% are seen a single time; 5.9% belongs to the top ten. The receptor comes from a man older than 75 with acute or convalescent COVID-19. Sequences were obtained from peripheral blood.

In DNA form, the CDR3 reads TGTGCCAGCAGTGACTCTTTGGGCCCCCTCCACTTT. Protein sequence: CASSDSLGPLHF. The V gene is TRBV6-4, the J gene TRBJ1-6, with no clear D. CDR1 and CDR2 (germline): MRHNA, SNTAGT. V lost 0 bases to trimming and J lost 13 bases, with 7 bases between them. CDR3 length: 12 amino acids.